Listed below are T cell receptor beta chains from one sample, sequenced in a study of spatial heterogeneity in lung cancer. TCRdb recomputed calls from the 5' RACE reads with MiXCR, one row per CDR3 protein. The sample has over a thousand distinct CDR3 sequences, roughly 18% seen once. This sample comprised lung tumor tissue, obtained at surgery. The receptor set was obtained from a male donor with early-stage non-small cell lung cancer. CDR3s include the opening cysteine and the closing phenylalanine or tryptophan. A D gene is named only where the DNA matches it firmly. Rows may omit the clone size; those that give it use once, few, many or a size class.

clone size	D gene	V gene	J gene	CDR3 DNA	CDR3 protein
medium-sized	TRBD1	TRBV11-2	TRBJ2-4	TGTGCCAGCAGCTCGGGACAGGTGGCCAAAAACATTCAGTACTTC	CASSSGQVAKNIQYF
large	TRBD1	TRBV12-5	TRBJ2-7	TGTGCTAGTGTTTTGGTAAATAGAAGAGTCTGGGGGACAGGGGGCACCTACGAGCAGTACTTC	CASVLVNRRVWGTGGTYEQYF
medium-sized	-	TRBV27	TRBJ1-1	TGTGCCAGCAGGTCAACCGGGGGCACTGAAGCTTTCTTT	CASRSTGGTEAFF
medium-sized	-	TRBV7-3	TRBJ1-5	TGTGCCAGCAGCCGAAGCGTCGGTCAGCCCCAGCATTTT	CASSRSVGQPQHF
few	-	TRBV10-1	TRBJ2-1	TGCGCCAGCAGTGTGGGAGACGGGGTCAATGAGCAGTTCTTC	CASSVGDGVNEQFF
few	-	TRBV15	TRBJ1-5	TGTGCCACCAGCAGAGATGGAGGACGGGGCCAGCCCCAGCATTTT	CATSRDGGRGQPQHF
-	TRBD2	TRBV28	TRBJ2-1	TGTGCCAGCAGTTTCTCAACTAGCGGGAGGAGGAATGAGCAGTTCTTC	CASSFSTSGRRNEQFF
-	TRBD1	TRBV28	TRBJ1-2	TGTGCCAGCAGTCCCCCCGACAGGGCTTATGGCTACACCTTC	CASSPPDRAYGYTF
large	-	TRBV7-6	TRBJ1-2	TGTGCCAGCAGCTTAGCCGCCAGGGAGAATGGCTACACCTTC	CASSLAARENGYTF
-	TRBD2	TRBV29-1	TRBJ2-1	TGCAGCGTTGAAAGCGGGGGGACGCCTTCCTACAATGAGCAGTTCTTC	CSVESGGTPSYNEQFF
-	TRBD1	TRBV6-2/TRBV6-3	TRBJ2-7	TGTGCCAGCAGTTACGGGGCAGGGGGTACCTACGAGCAGTACTTC	CASSYGAGGTYEQYF
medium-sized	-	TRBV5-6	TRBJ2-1	TGTGCCAGCAGCTTCCCGTACAATGAGCAGTTCTTC	CASSFPYNEQFF
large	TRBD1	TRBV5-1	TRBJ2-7	TGCGCCAGCAGCTTGGGGTCGGGACAGGGGACCGAGCAGTACTTC	CASSLGSGQGTEQYF
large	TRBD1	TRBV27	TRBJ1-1	TGTGCCAGCAGTTTGGTTAGGGGGCGCACTGAAGCTTTCTTT	CASSLVRGRTEAFF
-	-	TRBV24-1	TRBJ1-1	TGTGCCACCAGTGATTTGTACAGTGAAGCTTTCTTT	CATSDLYSEAFF
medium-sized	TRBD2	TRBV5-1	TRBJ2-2	TGCGCCAGCAGCACGGGACTAGCTGGCACCGGGGAGCTGTTTTTT	CASSTGLAGTGELFF
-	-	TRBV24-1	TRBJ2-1	TGTGCCACCAGTGAATTGGGGAGGAATGAGCAGTTCTTC	CATSELGRNEQFF
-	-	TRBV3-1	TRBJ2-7	TGTGCCAGCACCCTTGGAGGCGAGCAGTACTTC	CASTLGGEQYF
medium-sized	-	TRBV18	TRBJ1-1	TGTGCCAGCTCACCGGTTATGAACACTGAAGCTTTCTTT	CASSPVMNTEAFF
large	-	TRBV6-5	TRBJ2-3	TGTGCCAGCAGTTACTCGAAACAGGGATTAGATACGCAGTATTTT	CASSYSKQGLDTQYF
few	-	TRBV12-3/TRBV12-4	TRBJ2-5	TGTGCCAGCAGTTTGAGGACGGCCCGTGGTAACGCGGTGGAGACCCAGTACTTC	CASSLRTARGNAVETQYF
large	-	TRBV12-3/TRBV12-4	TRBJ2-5	TGTGCCAGCAGTCCCCTTCGCTCCCAAGAGACCCAGTACTTC	CASSPLRSQETQYF
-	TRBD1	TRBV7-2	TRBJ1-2	TGTGCCAGCAGCTTCCGGGACAGGTTGAACTATGGCTACACCTTC	CASSFRDRLNYGYTF
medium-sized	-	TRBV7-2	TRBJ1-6	TGTGCCAGCAGCTTAGTTCCAGGGTATAATTCACCCCTCCACTTT	CASSLVPGYNSPLHF
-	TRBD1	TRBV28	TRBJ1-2	TGTGCCAGCAACCCCGGGACAGGCGCTTTGAACCCCTCCTCTAACTATGGCTACACCTTC	CASNPGTGALNPSSNYGYTF
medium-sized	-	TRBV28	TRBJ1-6	TGTGCCAGCAGTTTATCAGGGGAGGGTTCACCCCTCCACTTT	CASSLSGEGSPLHF
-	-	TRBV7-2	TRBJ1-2	TGTGCCAGCAGCTTAGCGCGGGGCGGAAACTATGGCTACACCTTC	CASSLARGGNYGYTF
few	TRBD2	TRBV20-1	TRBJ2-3	TGCAGTGCTAGAGATGGGACTAGCGGACTCACAGATACGCAGTATTTT	CSARDGTSGLTDTQYF
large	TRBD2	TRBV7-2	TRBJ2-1	TGTGCCAGCAGCTTAGGCCTAGCGGGGGGGTTTTTCTACAATGAGCAGTTCTTC	CASSLGLAGGFFYNEQFF